The source of this T cell receptor (beta chain) is a study of tumor-infiltrating lymphocytes in localized non-small cell lung cancer. Germline V gene sequence: CDR1 SGHTA, CDR2 FQGNSA. Losses at the gene ends were 7 bases for V and 4 bases for J; bases not matched to a gene: 9. The CDR3 consists of 15 residues. Measured with immunoSEQ multiplex PCR; TCRdb has only the in-frame clones, and not every one. The sample yields approximately 11,000 clones, less than 90% seen once. Sequenced sample: lung tumor tissue. The genes are TRBV7-2 and TRBJ1-5; TRBD1 matches 8 bases. The clonotype was recovered from a human donor with non-small cell lung cancer. CDR3 DNA: TGTGCCAGCACCAAAGGAGGACAGGGTAATCAGCCCCAGCATTTT. Translation: CASTKGGQGNQPQHF.